What follows describes a single TCR beta chain. Original handling: Nucleated cell number was recorded as an estimate derived from reference gene primer amplification. Some clones are missing from TCRdb's copy, which holds only in-frame ones; the method was immunoSEQ multiplex PCR. Clone size and V and J calls were adopted from that table, with D and trimming inferred from the DNA. The table records over 100,000 clones, over 70% of them present only once. This sample is drawn from a study of blood T cell repertoires in COVID-19. About the research overall: COVID-19 samples collected from the United States, Italy and Spain covered acute and convalescent phases. T cells, B-cell-depleted T cells, or PBMCs provided the cDNA or gDNA that served as material.

This CDR3 has 14 amino acids. V lost 4 bases and J lost 7, with 14 bases in between. Germline loops: CDR1 GTSNPN, CDR2 SVGIG (reference sequence). Material: peripheral blood. The V and J genes are TRBV30 and TRBJ1-6; the D is unclear. The TCR was taken from a woman between 45 and 60 years old with acute or convalescent COVID-19. In nucleotides, the CDR3 is TGTGCCTGGACTGAGCAACTCTGGAATTCACCCCTCCACTTT. Protein: CAWTEQLWNSPLHF. Full variable domain (missing parts from reference TRBV30 and TRBJ1-6): SQTIHQWPATLVQPVGSPLSLECTVEGTSNPNLYWYRQAAGRGLQLLFYSVGIGQISSEVPQNLSASRPQDRQFILSSKKLLLSDSGFYLCAWTEQLWNSPLHFGNGTRLTVT.